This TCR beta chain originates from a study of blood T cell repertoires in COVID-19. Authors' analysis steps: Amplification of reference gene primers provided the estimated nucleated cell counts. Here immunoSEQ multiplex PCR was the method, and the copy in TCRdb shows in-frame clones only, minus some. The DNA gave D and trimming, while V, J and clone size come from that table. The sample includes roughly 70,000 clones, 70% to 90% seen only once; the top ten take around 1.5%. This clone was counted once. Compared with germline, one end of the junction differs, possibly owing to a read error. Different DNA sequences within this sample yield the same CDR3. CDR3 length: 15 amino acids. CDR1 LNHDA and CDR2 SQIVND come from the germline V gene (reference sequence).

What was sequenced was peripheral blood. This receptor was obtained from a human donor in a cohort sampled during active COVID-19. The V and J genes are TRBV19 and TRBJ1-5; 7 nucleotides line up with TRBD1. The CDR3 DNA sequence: TGTGCCAGTACCTCAGGGGGTGGAGTCAATCAGCCTCAGCATTTT. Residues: CASTSGGGVNQPQHF. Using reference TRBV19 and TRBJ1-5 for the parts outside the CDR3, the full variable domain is DGGITQSPKYLFRKEGQNVTLSCEQNLNHDAMYWYRQDPGQGLRLIYYSQIVNDFQKGDIAEGYSVSREKKESFPLTVTSAQKNPTAFYLCASTSGGGVNQPQHFGDGTRLSIL.